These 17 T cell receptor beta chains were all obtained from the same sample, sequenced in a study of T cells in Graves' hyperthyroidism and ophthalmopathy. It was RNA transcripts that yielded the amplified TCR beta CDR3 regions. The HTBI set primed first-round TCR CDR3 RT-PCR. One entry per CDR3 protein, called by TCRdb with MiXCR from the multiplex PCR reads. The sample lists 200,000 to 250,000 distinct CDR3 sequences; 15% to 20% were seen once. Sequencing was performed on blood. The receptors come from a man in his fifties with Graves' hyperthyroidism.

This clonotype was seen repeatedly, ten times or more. The CDR3 DNA reads TGCAGTGCTAGAGATCGTGGTTCGGCAGCAAATTACCGAGGAGCTTTCTTT. Its translation: CSARDRGSAANYRGAFF. V is TRBV20-1 and J is TRBJ1-1, with unresolved D. V was shortened by 0 bases and J by 10 bases, with 27 bases between the two germline ends. The CDR3 totals 17 residues. CDR1 DFQATT and CDR2 SNEGSKA come from the germline V gene (reference sequence).

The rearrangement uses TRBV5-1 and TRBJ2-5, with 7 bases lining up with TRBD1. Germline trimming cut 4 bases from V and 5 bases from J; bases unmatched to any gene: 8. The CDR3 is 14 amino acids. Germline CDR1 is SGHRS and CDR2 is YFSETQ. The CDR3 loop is CASSRGQAGETQYF. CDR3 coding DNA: TGCGCCAGCAGCCGTGGACAGGCCGGGGAGACCCAGTACTTC.

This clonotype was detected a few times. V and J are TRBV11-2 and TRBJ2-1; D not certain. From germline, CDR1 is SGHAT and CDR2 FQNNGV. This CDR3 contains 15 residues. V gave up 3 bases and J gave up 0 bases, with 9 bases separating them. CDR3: CASSLELSSYNEQFF. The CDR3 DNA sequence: TGTGCCAGCAGCTTGGAACTTAGCTCCTACAATGAGCAGTTCTTC. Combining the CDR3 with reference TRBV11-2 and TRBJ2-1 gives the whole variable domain EAGVAQSPRYKIIEKRQSVAFWCNPISGHATLYWYQQILGQGPKLLIQFQNNGVVDDSQLPKDRFSAERLKGVDSTLKIQPAKLEDSAVYLCASSLELSSYNEQFFGPGTRLTVL.

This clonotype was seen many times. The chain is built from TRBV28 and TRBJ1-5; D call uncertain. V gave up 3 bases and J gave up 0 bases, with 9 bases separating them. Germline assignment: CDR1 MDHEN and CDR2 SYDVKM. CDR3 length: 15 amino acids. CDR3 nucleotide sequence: TGTGCCAGCAGTTTTCTCACGTATAGCAATCAGCCCCAGCATTTT. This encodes CASSFLTYSNQPQHF.

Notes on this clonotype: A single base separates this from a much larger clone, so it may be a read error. CDR3 protein: CAISGGAGEQYF. The DNA for the CDR3 is TGTGCCATCAGTGGGGGGGCGGGCGAGCAGTACTTC. The chain joins TRBV10-3 to TRBJ2-7; D is tentatively TRBD1 or TRBD2 (6 bases each). V lost 4 bases to trimming and J lost 6 bases, with 10 bases between them. CDR1 and CDR2 (germline): ENHRY, SYGVKD. This CDR3 is built from 12 residues.

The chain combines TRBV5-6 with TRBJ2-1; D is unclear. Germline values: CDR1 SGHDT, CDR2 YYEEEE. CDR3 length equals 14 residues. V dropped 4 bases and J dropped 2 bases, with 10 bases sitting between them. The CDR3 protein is CASSHSNPYNEQFF. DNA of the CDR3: TGTGCCAGCAGCCATAGTAACCCCTACAATGAGCAGTTCTTC.

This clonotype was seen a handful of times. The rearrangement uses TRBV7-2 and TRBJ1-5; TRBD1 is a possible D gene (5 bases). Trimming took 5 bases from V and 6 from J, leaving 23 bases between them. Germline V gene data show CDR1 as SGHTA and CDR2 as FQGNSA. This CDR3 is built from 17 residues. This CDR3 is CASSQGPGRQRGQPQHF. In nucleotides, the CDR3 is TGTGCCAGCAGCCAGGGCCCGGGACGCCAAAGGGGTCAGCCCCAGCATTTT.

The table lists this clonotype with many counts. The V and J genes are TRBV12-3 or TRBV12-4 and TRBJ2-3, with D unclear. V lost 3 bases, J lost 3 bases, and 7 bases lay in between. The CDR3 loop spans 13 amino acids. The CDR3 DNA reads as TGTGCCAGCAGTTTGAGGTGGACAGATACGCAGTATTTT. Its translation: CASSLRWTDTQYF.

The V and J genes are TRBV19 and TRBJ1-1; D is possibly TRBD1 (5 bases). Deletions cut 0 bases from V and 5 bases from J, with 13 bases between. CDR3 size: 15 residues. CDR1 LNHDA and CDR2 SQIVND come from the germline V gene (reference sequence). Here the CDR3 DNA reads TGTGCCAGTAGTATAGATCTCCCGGGGCGGACTGAAGCTTTCTTT. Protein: CASSIDLPGRTEAFF.

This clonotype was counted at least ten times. CDR3 DNA: TGCAGTGCTAATCCAGCCCAGGGGGCTTCCTACGAGCAGTACTTC. Its protein product is CSANPAQGASYEQYF. V usage is TRBV20-1 and J usage is TRBJ2-7, with 8 bases aligning to TRBD1. Germline V gene data show CDR1 as DFQATT and CDR2 as SNEGSKA (reference sequence). V lost 4 bases to trimming and J lost 1 base; unmatched junction nucleotides: 9. The CDR3 has 15 amino acids.

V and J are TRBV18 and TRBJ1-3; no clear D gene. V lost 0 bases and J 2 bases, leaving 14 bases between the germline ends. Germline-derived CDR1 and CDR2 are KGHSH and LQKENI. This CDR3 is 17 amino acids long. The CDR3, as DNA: TGTGCCAGCTCACCACCGTTGAGTTTTGGTGCTGGAAACACCATATATTTT. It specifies CASSPPLSFGAGNTIYF. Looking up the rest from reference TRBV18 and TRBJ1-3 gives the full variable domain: NAGVMQNPRHLVRRRGQEARLRCSPMKGHSHVYWYRQLPEEGLKFMVYLQKENIIDESGMPKERFSAEFPKEGPSILRIQQVVRGDSAAYFCASSPPLSFGAGNTIYFGEGSWLTVV.

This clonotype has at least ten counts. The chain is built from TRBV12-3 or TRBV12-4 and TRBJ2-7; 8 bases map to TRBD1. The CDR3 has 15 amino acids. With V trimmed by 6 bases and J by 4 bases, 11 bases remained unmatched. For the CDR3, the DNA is TGTGCCAGCAGGCAGGGGGCGTCCCCCCAGTACGAGCAGTACTTC. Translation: CASRQGASPQYEQYF.

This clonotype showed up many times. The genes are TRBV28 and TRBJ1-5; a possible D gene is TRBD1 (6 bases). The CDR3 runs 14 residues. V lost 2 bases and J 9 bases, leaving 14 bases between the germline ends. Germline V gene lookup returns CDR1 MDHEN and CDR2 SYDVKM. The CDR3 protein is CASSLNQGLTPQHF. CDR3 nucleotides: TGTGCCAGCAGTTTAAACCAGGGGCTGACGCCCCAGCATTTT. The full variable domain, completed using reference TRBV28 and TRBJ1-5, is DVKVTQSSRYLVKRTGEKVFLECVQDMDHENMFWYRQDPGLGLRLIYFSYDVKMKEKGDIPEGYSVSREKKERFSLILESASTNQTSMYLCASSLNQGLTPQHFGDGTRLSIL.

CDR3 sequence reads: CASSVGLDGAYEQYF. In DNA form, the CDR3 reads TGTGCCAGCAGCGTAGGGCTGGACGGAGCCTACGAGCAGTACTTC. The chain combines TRBV9 with TRBJ2-7; D remains ambiguous. CDR1 SGDLS and CDR2 YYNGEE come from the germline V gene. The ends were cut back, 0 bases at V and 2 bases at J, with 12 bases in the middle. This CDR3 contains 15 residues.

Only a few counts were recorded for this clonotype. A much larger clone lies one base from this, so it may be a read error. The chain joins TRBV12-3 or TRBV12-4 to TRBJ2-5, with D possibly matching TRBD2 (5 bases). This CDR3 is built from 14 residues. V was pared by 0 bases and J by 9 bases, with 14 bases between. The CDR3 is CASSLARLVRAQYF. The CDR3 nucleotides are TGTGCCAGCAGTTTAGCGCGACTGGTGAGGGCCCAGTACTTC.

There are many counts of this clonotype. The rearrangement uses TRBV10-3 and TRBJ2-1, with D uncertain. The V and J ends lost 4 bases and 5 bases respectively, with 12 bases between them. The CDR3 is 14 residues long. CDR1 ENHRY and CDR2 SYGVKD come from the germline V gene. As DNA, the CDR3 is TGTGCCATCAGTGTTAGCCCGATGAACAATGAGCAGTTCTTC. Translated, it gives CAISVSPMNNEQFF.

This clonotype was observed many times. Here the CDR3 reads CASSEMDRIEQFF. The CDR3 coding sequence is TGTGCCAGCAGTGAAATGGACAGGATCGAGCAGTTCTTC. The genes are TRBV28 and TRBJ2-1, with 7 bases that match TRBD1. This CDR3 is 13 amino acids long. The V and J ends lost 5 bases and 10 bases, in that order; junction bases with no gene match: 8. In germline, CDR1 is MDHEN, CDR2 SYDVKM.